This T cell receptor (beta chain) was recorded in a study of shared clonotypes between healthy human individuals. There are 13 residues in the CDR3. Per the germline V gene, CDR1 is GTSNPN and CDR2 is SVGIG (reference sequence). With V trimmed by 0 bases and J by 8 bases, 5 bases remained unmatched. Produced via immunoSEQ multiplex PCR; TCRdb's table is partial and in-frame only. The sample carries about 2.3 million clones, approximately 90% recorded once. The chain recombines TRBV30 with TRBJ1-2; 8 nucleotides agree with TRBD1. The sequence was obtained from a man younger than 35 in good health. Some clones in this sample may be carry-over from other donors' samples. The sequenced material came from naive CD4+ T cells from PBMCs. The subset here: CD45RA+ positively selected. The CDR3 region is CAWSVRQGRGYTF. For the CDR3, the DNA is TGTGCCTGGAGTGTAAGACAGGGGAGAGGCTACACCTTC.